This T cell receptor beta chain is drawn from a study of blood T cell repertoires in COVID-19. CDR3 length: 16 amino acids. Germline V gene sequence: CDR1 LNHDA, CDR2 SQIVND (reference sequence). With 4 bases clipped from V and 5 bases from J, the junction kept 8 bases outside the gene matches. The table came from immunoSEQ multiplex PCR; TCRdb's copy has only in-frame clones and leaves some out. The sample lists 40,000 to 45,000 clones, more than 80% occurring once. The source material was peripheral blood. The clonotype originates from a man in his fifties or sixties with active COVID-19. The chain carries TRBV19 and TRBJ1-5, with 10 positions matching TRBD1. In nucleotides, the CDR3 is TGTGCCAGTAGTAGGGGACAGGGGACAATTTATCAGCCCCAGCATTTT. This encodes CASSRGQGTIYQPQHF.